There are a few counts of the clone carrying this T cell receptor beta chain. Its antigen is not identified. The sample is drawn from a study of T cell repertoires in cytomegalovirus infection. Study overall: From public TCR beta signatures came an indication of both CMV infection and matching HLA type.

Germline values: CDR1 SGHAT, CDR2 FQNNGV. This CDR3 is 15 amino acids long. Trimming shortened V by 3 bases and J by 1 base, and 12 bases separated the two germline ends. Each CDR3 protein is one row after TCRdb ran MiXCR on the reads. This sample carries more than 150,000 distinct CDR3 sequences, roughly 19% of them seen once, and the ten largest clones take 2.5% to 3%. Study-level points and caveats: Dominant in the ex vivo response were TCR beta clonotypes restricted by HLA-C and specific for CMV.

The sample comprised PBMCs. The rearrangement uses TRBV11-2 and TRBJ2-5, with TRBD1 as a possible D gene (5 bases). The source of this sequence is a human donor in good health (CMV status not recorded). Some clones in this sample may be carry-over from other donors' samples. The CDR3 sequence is CASSLNTGSQETQYF. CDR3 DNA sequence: TGTGCCAGCAGCTTGAACACAGGTTCCCAAGAGACCCAGTACTTC.